The 26 T cell receptor beta chains listed next were all sequenced from one sample in a study of blood T cell repertoires in COVID-19. This table comes from immunoSEQ multiplex PCR, and its TCRdb copy is limited to in-frame clones, with some not included. Of fewer than 450,000 clones in the sample, around 89% were seen once. Sequenced material: peripheral blood. Receptors originate from a woman aged 45 to 65 with COVID-19, enrolled during active disease.

The sample holds a few counts of this clone. At one of its ends the junction is not consistent with the germline gene, which may arise from a read error. This chain uses TRBV6-5 with TRBJ1-6; tentatively, D is TRBD1 (6 bases). Germline V CDR1 and CDR2: MNHEY, SVGAGI. The CDR3 spans 13 residues. CDR3 sequence: CATRGTYISPLHF. DNA of the CDR3: TGTGCCACCAGAGGGACATATATTTCACCCCTCCACTTT.

The chain recombines TRBV6-5 with TRBJ1-6; possibly TRBD1 for D (6 bases). Germline lookup yields CDR1 MNHEY and CDR2 SVGAGI. V was trimmed by 7 bases and J by 1 base, leaving 11 bases between them. The CDR3 length is 15 residues. The CDR3 region has the DNA TGTGCCAGCATCCAAGGGGGTTCCTATAATTCACCCCTCCACTTT. It translates to CASIQGGSYNSPLHF.

The chain uses TRBV11-3 and TRBJ2-7; 7 nucleotides agree with TRBD2. The CDR3 covers 14 residues. In germline, CDR1 is SGHNT, CDR2 YENEEA. The junction had 12 bases not matched to a gene; V was cut back by 10 bases and J by 3 bases. CDR3 bases: TGTGCCACCACTTCGGCGGGGGTCTTCTACGAGCAGTACTTC. Its translation: CATTSAGVFYEQYF.

This chain links TRBV19 with TRBJ1-1, with D hard to call. The CDR3 runs 15 residues. Trimming removed 3 bases from V and 2 bases from J, with 13 bases in between. Germline CDR1 LNHDA, CDR2 SQIVND (reference sequence). CDR3 loop: CASSISQVGNTEAFF. CDR3 DNA: TGTGCCAGTAGTATCTCCCAAGTGGGCAACACTGAAGCTTTCTTT.

The CDR3 region is CAISGGPVSGANVLTF. Written as DNA, the CDR3 is TGTGCCATATCAGGGGGCCCAGTCTCTGGGGCCAACGTCCTGACTTTC. V and J are TRBV10-3 and TRBJ2-6, with 8 positions matching TRBD1. Germline trimming cut 9 bases from V and 0 bases from J; bases unmatched to any gene: 7. CDR1 and CDR2 from the germline V gene are ENHRY and SYGVKD. The CDR3 runs to 16 residues.

V gene TRBV10-2 combines with J gene TRBJ1-5; unclear D gene. The CDR3 has 12 amino acids. The germline CDR1 and CDR2 sequences are WSHSY and SAAADI. The V and J ends lost 2 bases and 3 bases respectively, with 2 bases between them. CDR3 nucleotides: TGCGCCAGCAGTGAGCTCAATCAGCCCCAGCATTTT. This sequence encodes CASSELNQPQHF.

The rearrangement links TRBV30 to TRBJ1-1; D ambiguous. The germline gives CDR1 GTSNPN, CDR2 SVGIG (reference sequence). The CDR3 is 13 amino acids. Trimming took off 0 bases at V and 5 bases at J, with 10 bases between the two ends. This chain's CDR3 is CAWSVTAFTEAFF. The CDR3 coding sequence is TGTGCCTGGAGTGTAACTGCATTTACTGAAGCTTTCTTT.

J is TRBJ2-5 and V is TRBV7-2; no clear D. CDR1 and CDR2 from the germline V gene are SGHTA and FQGNSA. The CDR3 length is 13 residues. V lost 0 bases and J lost 5, with 7 bases in between. The CDR3 sequence: CASSLARWETQYF. The CDR3 region has the DNA TGTGCCAGCAGCTTAGCGCGCTGGGAGACCCAGTACTTC.

The chain recombines TRBV18 with TRBJ1-4, with a tentative D call TRBD1 (5 bases). The CDR3 consists of 17 residues. Germline CDR1 is KGHSH and CDR2 is LQKENI. V was clipped by 6 bases and J by 1 base, with 18 bases between them. CDR3 in DNA: TGTGCCAGCTCGTTCAAGGGGATTGGGCGAACTAATGAAAAACTGTTTTTT. Translating gives CASSFKGIGRTNEKLFF.

The chain employs TRBV29-1 and TRBJ2-5; D perhaps matches TRBD1 (6 bases). The CDR3 totals 15 residues. Trimming shortened V by 7 bases and J by 1 base, and 19 bases separated the two germline ends. From germline, CDR1 is SQVTM and CDR2 ANQGSEA. CDR3 residues: CSGLQDSNRQETQYF. CDR3 coding DNA: TGCAGCGGCCTCCAGGACAGCAACCGCCAAGAGACCCAGTACTTC.

This chain connects TRBV9 to TRBJ1-2, with 7 bases fitting TRBD1. J was trimmed by 4 bases and V by 0 bases; bases with no gene match: 3. CDR1 is SGDLS, CDR2 YYNGEE, per germline. This CDR3 spans 14 amino acids. CDR3 coding DNA: TGTGCCAGCAGCGTAGGGGACAGCCCCTATGGCTACACCTTC. Protein sequence: CASSVGDSPYGYTF.

The V and J genes are TRBV3-1 (or the pseudogene TRBV3-2) and TRBJ2-3, with D hard to call. The CDR3 contains 14 residues. V dropped 1 base and J dropped 4 bases, with 9 bases sitting between them. Germline V gene lookup returns CDR1 LGHDT and CDR2 YNNKEL (reference sequence). The CDR3 DNA sequence: TGTGCCAGCAGCCAAGGATCCGCGCCAGATACGCAGTATTTT. Protein: CASSQGSAPDTQYF.

This chain uses TRBV5-1 with TRBJ2-7, with 8 bases fitting TRBD1. Trimming took 0 bases from V and 5 from J; bases not matched to a gene: 7. The CDR3 contains 15 residues. Germline values: CDR1 SGHRS, CDR2 YFSETQ. DNA of the CDR3: TGCGCCAGCAGCTTGGCCGGCAGGGGGCTGGACGAGCAGTACTTC. This codes for CASSLAGRGLDEQYF.

The chain couples TRBV19 to TRBJ2-2; D may be TRBD2 (6 bases). The V end was cut by 5 bases, the J end by 4 bases, with 11 bases between. Germline loops: CDR1 LNHDA, CDR2 SQIVND (reference sequence). The CDR3 has 14 residues. The CDR3 reads CASSLGGTTGELFF. In DNA form, the CDR3 reads TGTGCCAGTAGTCTCGGGGGTACCACCGGGGAGCTGTTTTTT.

CDR3 coding DNA: TGTGCCAGCAGCCTCCCGGGCTCCTACAATGAGCAGTTCTTC. Encoded protein: CASSLPGSYNEQFF. The chain uses TRBV9 and TRBJ2-1; D is uncertain. V lost 4 bases to trimming and J lost 0 bases, with 8 bases between them. Germline CDR1 and CDR2: SGDLS and YYNGEE. The length of the CDR3 is 14 residues.

The chain recombines TRBV5-4 with TRBJ2-1, with 8 bases lining up with TRBD2. This CDR3 spans 14 amino acids. Germline CDR1 SGHNT, CDR2 YYREEE (reference sequence). The V and J ends lost 7 bases and 0 bases, in that order; junction bases with no gene match: 3. CDR3 loop: CASSGGASYNEQFF. The DNA of the CDR3 is TGTGCCAGCTCCGGGGGGGCCTCCTACAATGAGCAGTTCTTC.

The chain combines TRBV9 with TRBJ2-1; possibly TRBD2 for D (5 bases). Deletions cut 0 bases from V and 7 bases from J, with 17 bases between. The CDR3 totals 16 residues. The germline CDR1 and CDR2 sequences are SGDLS and YYNGEE. The CDR3 region has the DNA TGTGCCAGCAGCGTAGTCCGGCGGGCCGGTAGAAATGAGCAGTTCTTC. Translating it yields CASSVVRRAGRNEQFF. The variable domain in full, completed from reference TRBV9 and TRBJ2-1, reads DSGVTQTPKHLITATGQRVTLRCSPRSGDLSVYWYQQSLDQGLQFLIQYYNGEERAKGNILERFSAQQFPDLHSELNLSSLELGDSALYFCASSVVRRAGRNEQFFGPGTRLTVL.

The J gene is TRBJ1-2, the V gene TRBV2; no firm D call. V was clipped by 6 bases and J by 2 bases, with 19 bases between them. CDR3 size: 16 residues. Germline-derived CDR1 and CDR2 are SNHLY and FYNNEI. The CDR3 nucleotides read TGTGCCAGCAGCCCCGCCGGGAGGATGGGGAACTATGGCTACACCTTC. Protein sequence: CASSPAGRMGNYGYTF.

In DNA form, the CDR3 reads TGTGCCAGCAGCCAACGGACAGGGGTGGATGGCTACACCTTC. Its protein product is CASSQRTGVDGYTF. V is TRBV4-2 and J is TRBJ1-2, with TRBD1 identical over 9 bases. Germline V gives CDR1 LGHNA, CDR2 YNFKEQ. J was trimmed by 6 bases and V by 2 bases; bases with no gene match: 4. This CDR3 contains 14 residues.

V and J are TRBV5-1 and TRBJ2-5; D remains ambiguous. V lost 5 bases and J 1 base, leaving 15 bases between the germline ends. Germline-derived CDR1 and CDR2 are SGHRS and YFSETQ. CDR3 size: 15 residues. CDR3 bases: TGCGCCAGCAGGCATGGCTCCTCGATCCAAGAGACCCAGTACTTC. It specifies CASRHGSSIQETQYF.

The chain uses TRBV7-2 and TRBJ2-2, with 7 bases identical to TRBD2. The J segment lost 4 bases and the V segment lost 1 base, leaving 3 bases of the junction unmatched. CDR1 and CDR2 from the germline V gene are SGHTA and FQGNSA. CDR3 length equals 15 residues. The CDR3 loop reads CASSLGLASTGELFF. CDR3 sequence (DNA): TGTGCCAGCAGCTTAGGACTAGCTTCCACCGGGGAGCTGTTTTTT. Based on the CDR3 plus reference TRBV7-2 and TRBJ2-2, the full variable domain is GAGVSQSPSNKVTEKGKDVELRCDPISGHTALYWYRQSLGQGLEFLIYFQGNSAPDKSGLPSDRFSAERTGGSVSTLTIQRTQQEDSAVYLCASSLGLASTGELFFGEGSRLTVL.

The J gene is TRBJ1-2, the V gene TRBV6-5; 8 nucleotides line up with TRBD1. The V gene's germline CDR1 is MNHEY and CDR2 SVGAGI. This CDR3 spans 13 amino acids. V trimming: 6 bases; J trimming: 4 bases; junction bases outside the gene matches: 4. CDR3 in amino acids: CASRRQGSYGYTF. The CDR3 DNA follows: TGTGCCAGCAGGAGACAGGGGTCCTATGGCTACACCTTC.

The chain employs TRBV28 and TRBJ1-2; D is unresolved. This CDR3 is built from 12 residues. Germline lookup yields CDR1 MDHEN and CDR2 SYDVKM. Trimming cost V 3 bases and J 6 bases, with 8 bases left between them. The CDR3 reads CASSFRGNGYTF. The DNA for the CDR3 is TGTGCCAGCAGTTTTCGGGGAAATGGCTACACCTTC.

This chain links TRBV6-2 or TRBV6-3 with TRBJ1-2; 8 bases match TRBD1. After removal of 2 bases from V and 4 bases from J, the junction contained 6 bases not matched to a gene. CDR3 length equals 15 residues. Germline loops: CDR1 MNHEY, CDR2 SVGEGT. The CDR3 is CASSYHRGWPYGYTF. CDR3 DNA sequence: TGTGCCAGCAGTTACCACAGGGGGTGGCCCTATGGCTACACCTTC.

The J gene is TRBJ1-1, the V gene TRBV9; perhaps TRBD1 as D (6 bases). The V gene's germline CDR1 is SGDLS and CDR2 YYNGEE. The CDR3 is 13 residues long. Deletions cut 6 bases from V and 1 base from J, with 10 bases between. The CDR3 nucleotides read TGTGCCAGCACCTCACAGGGGAACACTGAAGCTTTCTTT. Encoded protein: CASTSQGNTEAFF.

The chain links TRBV20-1 to TRBJ2-3; D remains ambiguous. Looked up from germline, CDR1 is DFQATT and CDR2 is SNEGSKA (reference sequence). This CDR3 comprises 11 residues. Trimming cost V 6 bases and J 5 bases, with 9 bases left between them. The CDR3 nucleotides are TGCAGTGCGTCCACTCGAGATACGCAGTATTTT. Translated, it gives CSASTRDTQYF.